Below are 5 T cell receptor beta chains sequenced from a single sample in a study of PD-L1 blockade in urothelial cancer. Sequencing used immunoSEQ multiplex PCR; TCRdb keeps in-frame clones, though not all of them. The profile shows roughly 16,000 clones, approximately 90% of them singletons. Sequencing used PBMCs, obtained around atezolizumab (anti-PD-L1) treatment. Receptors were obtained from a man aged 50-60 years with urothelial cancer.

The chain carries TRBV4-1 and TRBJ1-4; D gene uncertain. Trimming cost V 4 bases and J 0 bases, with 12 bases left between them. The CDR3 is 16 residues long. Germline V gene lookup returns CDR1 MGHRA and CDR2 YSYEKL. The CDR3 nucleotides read TGCGCCAGCAGCCCGTGGTTAACAGCAACTAATGAAAAACTGTTTTTT. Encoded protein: CASSPWLTATNEKLFF.

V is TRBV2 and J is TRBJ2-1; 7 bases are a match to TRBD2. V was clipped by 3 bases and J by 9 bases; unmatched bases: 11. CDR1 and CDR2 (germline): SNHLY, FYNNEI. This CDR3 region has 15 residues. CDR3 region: CASSEWGRAHIEQFF. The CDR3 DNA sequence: TGTGCCAGCAGTGAGTGGGGGAGGGCCCATATTGAGCAGTTCTTC.

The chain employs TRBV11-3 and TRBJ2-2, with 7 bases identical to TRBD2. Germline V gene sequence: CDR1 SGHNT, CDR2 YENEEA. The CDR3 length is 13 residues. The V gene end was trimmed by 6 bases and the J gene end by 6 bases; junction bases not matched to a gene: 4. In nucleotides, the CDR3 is TGTGCCAGCAGTCTGGGGGGGGCCGGGGAGCTGTTTTTT. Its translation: CASSLGGAGELFF. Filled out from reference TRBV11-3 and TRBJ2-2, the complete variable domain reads EAGVVQSPRYKIIEKKQPVAFWCNPISGHNTLYWYLQNLGQGPELLIRYENEEAVDDSQLPKDRFSAERLKGVDSTLKIQPAELGDSAVYLCASSLGGAGELFFGEGSRLTVL.

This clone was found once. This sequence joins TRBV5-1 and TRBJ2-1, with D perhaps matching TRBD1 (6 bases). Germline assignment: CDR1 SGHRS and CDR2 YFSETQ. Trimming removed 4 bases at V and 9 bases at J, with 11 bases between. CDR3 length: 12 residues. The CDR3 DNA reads TGCGCCAGCAGCATACAGGGTGGTGAGCAGTTCTTC. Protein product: CASSIQGGEQFF.

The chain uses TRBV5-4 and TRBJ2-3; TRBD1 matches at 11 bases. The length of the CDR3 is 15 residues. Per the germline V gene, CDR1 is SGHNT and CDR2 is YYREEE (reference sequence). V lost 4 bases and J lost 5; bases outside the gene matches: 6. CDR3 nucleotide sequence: TGTGCCAGCAGCCCCCGGACAGGGGGCGTAGATACGCAGTATTTT. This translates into CASSPRTGGVDTQYF.